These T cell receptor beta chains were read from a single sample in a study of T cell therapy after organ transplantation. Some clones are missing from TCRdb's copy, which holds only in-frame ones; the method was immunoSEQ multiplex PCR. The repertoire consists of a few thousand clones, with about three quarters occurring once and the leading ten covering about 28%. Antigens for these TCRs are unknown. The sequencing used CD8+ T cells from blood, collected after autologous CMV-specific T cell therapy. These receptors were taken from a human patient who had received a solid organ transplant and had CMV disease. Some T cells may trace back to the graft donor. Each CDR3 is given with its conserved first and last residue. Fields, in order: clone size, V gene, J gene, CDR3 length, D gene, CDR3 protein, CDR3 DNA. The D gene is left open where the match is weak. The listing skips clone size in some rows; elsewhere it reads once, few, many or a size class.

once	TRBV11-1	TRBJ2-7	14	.	CASSLIGESYEQYF	TGTGCCAGCAGCTTGATAGGAGAATCCTACGAGCAGTACTTC
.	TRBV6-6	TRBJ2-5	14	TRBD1	CASRTTGGRETQYF	TGTGCCAGCAGAACAACAGGGGGCCGGGAGACCCAGTACTTC
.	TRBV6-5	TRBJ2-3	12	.	CASSFGQDTQYF	TGTGCCAGCAGTTTCGGACAAGATACGCAGTATTTT
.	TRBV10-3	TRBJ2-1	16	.	CAISEPDSTAYNEQFF	TGTGCCATCAGTGAGCCGGACTCGACTGCTTACAATGAGCAGTTCTTC
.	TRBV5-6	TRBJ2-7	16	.	CASSLGGPSGSYEQYF	TGTGCCAGCAGCTTGGGGGGCCCCTCGGGCTCCTACGAGCAGTACTTC
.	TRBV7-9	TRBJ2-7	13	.	CASSSIGSYEQYF	TGTGCCAGCAGCTCGATTGGGTCTTACGAGCAGTACTTC
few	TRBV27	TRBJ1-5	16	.	CASSEYDSGYNQPQHF	TGTGCCAGCAGCGAATACGACAGCGGCTACAATCAGCCCCAGCATTTT
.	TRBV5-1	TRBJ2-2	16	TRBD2	CASTPAAGGPTGELFF	TGCGCCAGCACCCCCGCGGCGGGAGGGCCCACCGGGGAGCTGTTTTTT
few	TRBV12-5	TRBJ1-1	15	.	CASGLANPKNTEAFF	TGTGCTAGTGGTTTGGCTAATCCCAAAAACACTGAAGCTTTCTTT
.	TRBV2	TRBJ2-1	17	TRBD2	CASSGLSGRANDNEQFF	TGTGCCAGCAGCGGACTAAGCGGGAGGGCAAATGACAATGAGCAGTTCTTC
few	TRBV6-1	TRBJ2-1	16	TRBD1	CASSEAAGQGYSEQFF	TGTGCCAGCAGTGAAGCCGCGGGACAGGGGTATTCTGAGCAGTTCTTC
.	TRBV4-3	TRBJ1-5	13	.	CASSRAREEPQHF	TGCGCCAGCAGCCGGGCGAGGGAGGAGCCCCAGCATTTT
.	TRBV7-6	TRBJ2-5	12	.	CASSLALETQYF	TGTGCCAGCAGCTTAGCGCTAGAGACCCAGTACTTC
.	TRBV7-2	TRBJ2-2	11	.	CASSSPGELFF	TGTGCCAGCAGCTCCCCGGGCGAGCTGTTTTTT
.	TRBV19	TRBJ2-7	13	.	CASSPKGVFGQYF	TGTGCCAGTAGTCCCAAGGGGGTTTTCGGGCAGTACTTC
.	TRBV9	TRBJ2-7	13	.	CASSVGGFDEQYF	TGTGCCAGCAGCGTAGGCGGGTTCGACGAGCAGTACTTC
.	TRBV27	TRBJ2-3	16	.	CASSLSGEGSTDTQYF	TGTGCCAGCAGTTTATCGGGAGAGGGGAGCACAGATACGCAGTATTTT
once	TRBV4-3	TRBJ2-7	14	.	CASSQGLTTYEQYF	TGCGCCAGCAGCCAAGGGTTGACCACCTACGAGCAGTACTTC
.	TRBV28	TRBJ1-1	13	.	CASSLWGAAEAFF	TGTGCCAGCAGTTTATGGGGGGCAGCTGAAGCTTTCTTT
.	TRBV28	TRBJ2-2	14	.	CASSSGGNTGELFF	TGTGCCAGCAGTTCAGGAGGAAACACCGGGGAGCTGTTTTTT
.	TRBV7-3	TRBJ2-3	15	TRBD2	CASSPAGGTADTQYF	TGTGCCAGCAGCCCAGCGGGAGGGACGGCAGATACGCAGTATTTT
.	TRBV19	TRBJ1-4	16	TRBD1	CASSINRGLPNEKLFF	TGTGCCAGTAGTATAAACAGGGGGCTACCTAATGAAAAACTGTTTTTT
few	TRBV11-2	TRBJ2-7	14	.	CASSTPGTSYEQYF	TGTGCCAGCAGCACGCCGGGAACCTCCTACGAGCAGTACTTC
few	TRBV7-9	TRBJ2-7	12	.	CASSQTDYEQYF	TGTGCCAGCAGTCAGACAGACTACGAGCAGTACTTC
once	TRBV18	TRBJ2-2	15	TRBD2	CASSPAGGNTGELFF	TGTGCCAGCTCACCAGCGGGAGGGAACACCGGGGAGCTGTTTTTT
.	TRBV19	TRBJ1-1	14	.	CASSITSFNTEAFF	TGTGCCAGTAGTATAACATCGTTTAACACTGAAGCTTTCTTT
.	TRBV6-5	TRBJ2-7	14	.	CASSPTGFSYEQYF	TGTGCCAGCAGCCCCACAGGTTTCTCCTACGAGCAGTACTTC
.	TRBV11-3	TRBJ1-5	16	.	CASSLWDGCLNQPQHF	TGTGCCAGCAGCTTATGGGACGGATGTCTCAATCAGCCCCAGCATTTT
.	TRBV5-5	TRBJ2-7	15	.	CASSQDYTNRDEQYF	TGCGCCAGCAGCCAAGATTACACAAACCGAGATGAGCAGTACTTC
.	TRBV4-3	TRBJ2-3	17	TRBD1	CASSRGRTGKITDTQYF	TGCGCCAGCAGCCGGGGTAGGACAGGGAAAATCACAGATACGCAGTATTTT
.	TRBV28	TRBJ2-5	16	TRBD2	CASSPLAGGYQETQYF	TGTGCCAGCAGCCCCCTAGCGGGAGGGTACCAAGAGACCCAGTACTTC
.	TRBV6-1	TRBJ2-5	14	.	CASSEWTAQETQYF	TGTGCCAGCAGTGAATGGACAGCCCAAGAGACCCAGTACTTC
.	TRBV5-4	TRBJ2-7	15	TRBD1	CASSPRTGVGNEQYF	TGTGCCAGCAGCCCCCGGACAGGGGTCGGCAACGAGCAGTACTTC